These T cell receptor beta chains were read from a single sample in a study of early T cells in non-severe SARS-CoV-2 infection. TCRdb analysed the 5' RACE reads with MiXCR anew, one entry per CDR3 protein. The sample includes tens of thousands of distinct CDR3 sequences, less than 6.5% of them seen just once. The sample taken for sequencing was whole blood. The receptors shown here come from an adult who was a healthcare worker with PCR-confirmed SARS-CoV-2 infection or an uninfected control (not recorded which). CDR3s include the opening cysteine and the closing phenylalanine or tryptophan. Each record gives: clone size, V gene, J gene, D gene, CDR3 DNA, CDR3 protein. The D gene is left open where the match is weak. Only part of the rows carry a size: once, few, many, or a class if the clone is expanded.

>many|TRBV20-1|TRBJ2-1|NA
TGCAGTGCTCTTAGCGGTAGCTCCTACAATGAGCAGTTCTTC
CSALSGSSYNEQFF
>many|TRBV6-5|TRBJ2-5|NA
TGTGCCGCCGGTAGAGAGACCCAGTACTTC
CAAGRETQYF
>many|TRBV7-6|TRBJ2-1|TRBD2
TGTGCCAGCAGCTTAGGAGGACTAGCGGAGAGCTCCTACAATGAGCAGTTCTTC
CASSLGGLAESSYNEQFF
>NA|TRBV29-1|TRBJ2-3|TRBD2
TGCAGCGTTGAGCGGGAGAGGAACACAGATACGCAGTATTTT
CSVERERNTDTQYF
>few|TRBV18|TRBJ1-5|NA
TGTGCCAGCTCACGCACAGAGGGGCAGCCCCAGCATTTT
CASSRTEGQPQHF
>many|TRBV29-1|TRBJ1-2|TRBD1
TGCAGCGTTGGGGACAGGGACTATGGCTACACCTTC
CSVGDRDYGYTF
>many|TRBV11-2|TRBJ2-2|NA
TGTGCCAGCAGCCGGACTACCACCGGGGAGCTGTTTTTT
CASSRTTTGELFF
>many|TRBV20-1|TRBJ1-4|NA
TGCAGTGCTAGGCCGCAGGGTGCAGAAAAACTGTTTTTT
CSARPQGAEKLFF
>many|TRBV20-1|TRBJ1-6|TRBD1
TGCAGTGCTGCCGGGACAGGGAGTTCACCCCTCCACTTT
CSAAGTGSSPLHF
>many|TRBV30|TRBJ2-2|NA
TGTGCCTGGAGCCCCAGAGGGGGGGAGCTGTTTTTT
CAWSPRGGELFF
>NA|TRBV2|TRBJ1-6|TRBD1
TGTGCCAGCAGTCCACAGGGGTATAATTCACCCCTCCACTTT
CASSPQGYNSPLHF
>many|TRBV20-1|TRBJ2-3|TRBD2
TGCAGTGCTCGACTAGCCCGCCGGGCAGATACGCAGTATTTT
CSARLARRADTQYF
>many|TRBV27|TRBJ2-3|TRBD1
TGTGCCAGCAGTCCCTACCCCGGGACAGGGAACACAGATACGCAGTATTTT
CASSPYPGTGNTDTQYF